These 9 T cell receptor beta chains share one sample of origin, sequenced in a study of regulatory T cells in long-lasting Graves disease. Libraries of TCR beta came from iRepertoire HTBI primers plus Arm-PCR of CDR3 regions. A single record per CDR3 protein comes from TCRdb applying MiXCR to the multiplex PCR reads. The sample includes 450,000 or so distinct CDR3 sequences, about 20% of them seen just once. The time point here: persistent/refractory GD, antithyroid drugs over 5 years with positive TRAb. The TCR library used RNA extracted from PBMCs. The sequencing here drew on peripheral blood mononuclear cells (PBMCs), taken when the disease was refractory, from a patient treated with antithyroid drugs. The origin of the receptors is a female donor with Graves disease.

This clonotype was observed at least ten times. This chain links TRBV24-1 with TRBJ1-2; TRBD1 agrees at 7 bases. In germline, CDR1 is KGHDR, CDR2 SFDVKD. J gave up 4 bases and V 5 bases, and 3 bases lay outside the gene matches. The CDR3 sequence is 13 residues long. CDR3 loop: CATSAGGFYGYTF. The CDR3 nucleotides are TGTGCCACCAGTGCAGGGGGATTCTATGGCTACACCTTC.

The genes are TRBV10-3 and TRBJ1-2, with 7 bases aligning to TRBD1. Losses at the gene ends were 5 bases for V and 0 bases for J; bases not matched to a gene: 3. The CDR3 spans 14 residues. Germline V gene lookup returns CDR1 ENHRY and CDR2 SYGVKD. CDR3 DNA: TGTGCCATCAGTAACAGGGGTACTAACTATGGCTACACCTTC. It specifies CAISNRGTNYGYTF.

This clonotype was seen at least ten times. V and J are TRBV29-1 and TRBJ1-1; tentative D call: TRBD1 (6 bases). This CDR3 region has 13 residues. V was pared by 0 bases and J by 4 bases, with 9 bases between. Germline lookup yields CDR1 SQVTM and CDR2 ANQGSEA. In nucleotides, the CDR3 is TGCAGCGTTGAAGATCGAGGGGGCACTGAAGCTTTCTTT. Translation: CSVEDRGGTEAFF.

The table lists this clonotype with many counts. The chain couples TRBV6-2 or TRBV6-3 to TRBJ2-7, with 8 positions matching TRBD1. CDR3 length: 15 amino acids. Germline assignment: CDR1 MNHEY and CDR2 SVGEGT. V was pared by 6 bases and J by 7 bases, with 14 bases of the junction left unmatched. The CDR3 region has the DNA TGTGCCAGCAGGAGACCCGGGACAGGAGTGGAAGAGCAGTACTTC. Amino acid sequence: CASRRPGTGVEEQYF.

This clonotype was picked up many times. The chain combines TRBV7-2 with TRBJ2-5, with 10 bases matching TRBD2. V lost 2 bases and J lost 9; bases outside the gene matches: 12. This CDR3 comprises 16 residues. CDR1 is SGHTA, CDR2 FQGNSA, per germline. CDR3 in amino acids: CASSLLRLAGVGAQYF. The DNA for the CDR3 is TGTGCCAGCAGCTTACTTCGGCTAGCGGGGGTAGGGGCCCAGTACTTC.

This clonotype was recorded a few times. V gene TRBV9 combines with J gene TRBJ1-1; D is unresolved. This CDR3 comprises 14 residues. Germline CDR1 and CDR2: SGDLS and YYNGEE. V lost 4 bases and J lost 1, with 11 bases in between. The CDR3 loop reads CASSPQPENTEAFF. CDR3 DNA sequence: TGTGCCAGCAGCCCCCAACCAGAGAACACTGAAGCTTTCTTT.

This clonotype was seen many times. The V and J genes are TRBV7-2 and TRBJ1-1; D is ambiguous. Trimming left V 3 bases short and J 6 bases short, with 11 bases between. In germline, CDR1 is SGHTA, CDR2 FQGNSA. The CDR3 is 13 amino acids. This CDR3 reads CASSFTQSAEAFF. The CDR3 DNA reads TGTGCCAGCAGCTTCACCCAGAGCGCTGAAGCTTTCTTT.

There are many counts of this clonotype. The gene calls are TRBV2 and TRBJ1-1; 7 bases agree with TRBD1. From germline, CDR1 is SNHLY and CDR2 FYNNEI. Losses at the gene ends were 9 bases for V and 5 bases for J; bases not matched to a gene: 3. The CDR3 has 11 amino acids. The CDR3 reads CARLRGTEAFF. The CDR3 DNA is TGTGCCAGACTCAGGGGGACTGAAGCTTTCTTT.

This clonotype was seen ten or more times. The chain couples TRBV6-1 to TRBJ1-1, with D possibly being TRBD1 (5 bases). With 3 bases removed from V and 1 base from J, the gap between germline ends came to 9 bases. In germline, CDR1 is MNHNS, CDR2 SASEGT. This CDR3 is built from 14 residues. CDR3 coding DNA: TGTGCCAGCAGTGAGTGGGGCGAGAACACTGAAGCTTTCTTT. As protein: CASSEWGENTEAFF.